This entry lists 21 T cell receptor beta chains sequenced from one sample in a study of shared clonotypes between healthy human individuals. The table came from immunoSEQ multiplex PCR; TCRdb's copy has only in-frame clones and leaves some out. The repertoire holds some 2,000,000 clones, with approximately 94% as singletons. What was sequenced was naive CD4+ T cells sorted from blood. Subset: CD45RA+ positively selected. The receptors come from a man younger than 30 in good health.

This clone was found once. The sample has other DNA sequences that encode this CDR3 too. This rearrangement joins TRBV5-1 to TRBJ1-3, with D perhaps TRBD1 (5 bases). V gave up 0 bases and J gave up 0 bases, with 7 bases separating them. Germline V CDR1 and CDR2: SGHRS, YFSETQ. The CDR3 loop spans 15 amino acids. CDR3 sequence: CASSLDGASGNTIYF. CDR3 nucleotides: TGCGCCAGCAGCTTGGACGGGGCCTCTGGAAACACCATATATTTT.

This chain uses TRBV5-4 with TRBJ2-7, with 11 bases aligning to TRBD1. The CDR3 is made up of 16 amino acids. The ends lost 3 bases at V and 4 bases at J; junction bases unmatched: 9. The germline V gene encodes CDR1 SGHNT and CDR2 YYREEE (reference sequence). Here the CDR3 reads CASSSLSGTGGYEQYF. CDR3 bases: TGTGCCAGCAGCTCGTTATCCGGGACAGGGGGGTACGAGCAGTACTTC. The full variable domain, with the rest looked up from reference TRBV5-4 and TRBJ2-7, is ETGVTQSPTHLIKTRGQQVTLRCSSQSGHNTVSWYQQALGQGPQFIFQYYREEENGRGNFPPRFSGLQFPNYSSELNVNALELDDSALYLCASSSLSGTGGYEQYFGPGTRLTVT.

The chain recombines TRBV6-1 with TRBJ1-3; D is uncertain. The CDR3 is 15 residues long. Germline CDR1 reads MNHNS; CDR2 reads SASEGT. V was trimmed by 7 bases and J by 0 bases, leaving 13 bases between them. CDR3 DNA: TGTGCCAGCAACATGGGTCCGAACTCTGGAAACACCATATATTTT. Translated: CASNMGPNSGNTIYF.

The genes are TRBV7-9 and TRBJ1-6, with D perhaps TRBD1 (5 bases). The CDR3 consists of 16 residues. CDR1 and CDR2 (germline): SEHNR, FQNEAQ (reference sequence). V lost 5 bases and J lost 4, with 15 bases in between. CDR3 sequence: CASSVDLTAYNSPLHF. CDR3 coding DNA: TGTGCCAGCAGCGTTGATTTGACAGCTTATAATTCACCCCTCCACTTT.

This chain uses TRBV5-4 with TRBJ2-7; 15 bases fit TRBD2. The CDR3 runs 15 residues. With V trimmed by 4 bases and J by 5 bases, 4 bases remained unmatched. The germline CDR1 and CDR2 sequences are SGHNT and YYREEE (reference sequence). CDR3 sequence (DNA): TGTGCCAGCAGCCGTGGACTAGCGGGAGGGAACGAGCAGTACTTC. Translating it yields CASSRGLAGGNEQYF.

This CDR3 reads CASSLGDLVNSPLHF. CDR3 bases: TGTGCCAGCAGCTTAGGGGACCTGGTTAATTCACCCCTCCACTTT. The V and J genes are TRBV7-8 and TRBJ1-6, with TRBD1 as a possible D gene (5 bases). The CDR3 totals 15 residues. Trimming cost V 1 base and J 6 bases, with 10 bases left between them. Germline V gene data show CDR1 as SGHVS and CDR2 as FQNEAQ.

The rearrangement links TRBV15 to TRBJ2-7, with TRBD1 as a possible D gene (6 bases). This CDR3 contains 16 residues. Trimming removed 1 base at V and 5 bases at J, with 18 bases between. The V gene's germline CDR1 is LNHNV and CDR2 YYDKDF (reference sequence). CDR3 sequence: CATSRGGVGAIHEQYF. The CDR3 DNA sequence: TGTGCCACCAGCAGAGGAGGAGTGGGGGCGATCCACGAGCAGTACTTC. Complete variable domain (other parts from reference TRBV15 and TRBJ2-7): DAMVIQNPRYQVTQFGKPVTLSCSQTLNHNVMYWYQQKSSQAPKLLFHYYDKDFNNEADTPDNFQSRRPNTSFCFLDIRSPGLGDTAMYLCATSRGGVGAIHEQYFGPGTRLTVT.

The chain uses TRBV6-1 and TRBJ2-7; TRBD1 aligns across 10 bases. The germline V gene encodes CDR1 MNHNS and CDR2 SASEGT. The CDR3 length is 14 residues. V lost 4 bases, J lost 7 bases, and 7 bases stayed unmatched. In DNA form, the CDR3 reads TGTGCCAGCAGTGCGGGACAGGGGTTGGGAGAGCAGTACTTC. It codes for CASSAGQGLGEQYF.

The V gene is TRBV2, the J gene TRBJ2-5; D could derive from TRBD1 or TRBD2 (5 bases each). CDR3 length: 13 residues. The germline gives CDR1 SNHLY, CDR2 FYNNEI. With 10 bases removed from V and 5 bases from J, the gap between germline ends came to 17 bases. The CDR3 loop reads CANSHNEGETQYF. DNA of the CDR3: TGTGCCAATAGCCATAACGAGGGGGAGACCCAGTACTTC.

This chain connects TRBV11-2 to TRBJ2-3; possibly TRBD2 for D (6 bases). V was cut by 5 bases and J by 1 base, with 16 bases left in between. This CDR3 has 16 amino acids. Germline loops: CDR1 SGHAT, CDR2 FQNNGV. The CDR3 DNA sequence: TGTGCCAGCAGCAGAGCTACATTAGCGGGCACAGATACGCAGTATTTT. This sequence encodes CASSRATLAGTDTQYF. The entire variable domain, with the rest obtained from reference TRBV11-2 and TRBJ2-3, is as follows: EAGVAQSPRYKIIEKRQSVAFWCNPISGHATLYWYQQILGQGPKLLIQFQNNGVVDDSQLPKDRFSAERLKGVDSTLKIQPAKLEDSAVYLCASSRATLAGTDTQYFGPGTRLTVL.

This chain connects TRBV28 to TRBJ1-5; 8 positions agree with TRBD1. The CDR3 extends over 15 amino acids. Trimming at V came to 5 bases and at J to 9 bases, leaving 12 bases not matched to a gene. Per germline, CDR1 MDHEN and CDR2 SYDVKM. The CDR3 DNA reads as TGTGCCAGCAGTACAGGACAGGGAAGATGGGGGCCCCAGCATTTT. The encoded protein is CASSTGQGRWGPQHF.

V is TRBV6-6 and J is TRBJ2-5; 13 bases map to TRBD2. The CDR3 covers 15 residues. V was pared by 4 bases and J by 3 bases, with 2 bases of the junction left unmatched. Germline V CDR1 and CDR2: MNHNY, SVGAGI (reference sequence). This CDR3 is CASSSGLAGEETQYF. The CDR3 coding sequence is TGTGCCAGCAGTTCCGGACTAGCGGGAGAAGAGACCCAGTACTTC.

The genes are TRBV27 and TRBJ1-2, with 8 bases that match TRBD1. Looked up from germline, CDR1 is MNHEY and CDR2 is SMNVEV (reference sequence). With 5 bases clipped from V and 8 bases from J, the junction kept 10 bases outside the gene matches. The length of the CDR3 is 14 residues. This CDR3 reads CASSPSGGAPGYTF. In DNA, the CDR3 is TGTGCCAGCAGTCCATCAGGGGGCGCGCCCGGCTACACCTTC.

The J gene is TRBJ2-5, the V gene TRBV29-1, with D perhaps given as TRBD1 or TRBD2 (6 bases each). Germline lookup yields CDR1 SQVTM and CDR2 ANQGSEA. The length of the CDR3 is 14 residues. Trimming stripped 6 bases from V and 4 bases from J, with 18 bases between. The CDR3 reads CSVRHRGGPETQYF. DNA for the CDR3: TGCAGCGTCCGACACCGAGGGGGGCCAGAGACCCAGTACTTC.

The V and J genes are TRBV2 and TRBJ2-1; D gene uncertain. CDR1 is SNHLY, CDR2 FYNNEI, per germline. V lost 6 bases and J lost 0, with 12 bases in between. CDR3 size: 15 residues. CDR3 sequence (DNA): TGTGCCAGCAGGCCAACTCGGAGCTCCTACAATGAGCAGTTCTTC. It codes for CASRPTRSSYNEQFF. The complete variable domain, with remaining parts taken from reference TRBV2 and TRBJ2-1, reads EPEVTQTPSHQVTQMGQEVILRCVPISNHLYFYWYRQILGQKVEFLVSFYNNEISEKSEIFDDQFSVERPDGSNFTLKIRSTKLEDSAMYFCASRPTRSSYNEQFFGPGTRLTVL.

To note about this clone: Other DNA sequences in this sample translate to the same CDR3. This chain joins TRBV6-5 and TRBJ2-7; TRBD2 agrees at 12 bases. The CDR3 sequence is 14 residues long. Looked up from germline, CDR1 is MNHEY and CDR2 is SVGAGI. The junction had 4 bases not matched to a gene; V was cut back by 6 bases and J by 4 bases. The CDR3 loop reads CASSRTSGAYEQYF. DNA of the CDR3: TGTGCCAGCAGCCGGACTAGCGGGGCGTACGAGCAGTACTTC.

This chain connects TRBV5-1 to TRBJ1-2; D gene ambiguous. There are 15 residues in the CDR3. V gave up 4 bases and J gave up 7 bases, with 20 bases separating them. Germline-derived CDR1 and CDR2 are SGHRS and YFSETQ. CDR3 sequence (DNA): TGCGCCAGCAGCATGGAGCCAGGCGCCTCGGTTGGCTACACCTTC. Its protein is CASSMEPGASVGYTF.

Remarks on this clone: The same CDR3 also results from other DNA sequences found in this sample. V gene TRBV18 combines with J gene TRBJ2-7, with TRBD2 identical over 8 bases. V dropped 3 bases and J dropped 3; count of bases not matched to a gene: 1. Germline loops: CDR1 KGHSH, CDR2 LQKENI. The CDR3 loop spans 13 amino acids. This chain's CDR3 is CASSPGLGYEQYF. Here the CDR3 DNA reads TGTGCCAGCTCACCGGGACTAGGCTACGAGCAGTACTTC.

This clone is a singleton in its sample. This chain links TRBV9 with TRBJ2-7; 8 bases are a match to TRBD2. Germline V gives CDR1 SGDLS, CDR2 YYNGEE. Trimming at V came to 4 bases and at J to 4 bases, leaving 10 bases not matched to a gene. CDR3 length equals 15 residues. CDR3: CASSPQPGLVYEQYF. CDR3 coding DNA: TGTGCCAGCAGCCCTCAGCCGGGACTAGTGTACGAGCAGTACTTC. Variable domain in full (rest from reference TRBV9 and TRBJ2-7): DSGVTQTPKHLITATGQRVTLRCSPRSGDLSVYWYQQSLDQGLQFLIQYYNGEERAKGNILERFSAQQFPDLHSELNLSSLELGDSALYFCASSPQPGLVYEQYFGPGTRLTVT.

CDR3 DNA sequence: TGTGCCAGCAGTGAGCTGGATACGCAGTATTTT. The encoded protein is CASSELDTQYF. The chain employs TRBV25-1 and TRBJ2-3; unclear D gene. Germline lookup yields CDR1 MGHDK and CDR2 SYGVNS. Trimming pared 3 bases from V and 6 bases from J, leaving 4 bases between. The CDR3 totals 11 residues.

The rearrangement links TRBV5-4 to TRBJ2-2; TRBD1 aligns across 8 bases. Per germline, CDR1 SGHNT and CDR2 YYREEE (reference sequence). The length of the CDR3 is 18 residues. V trimming: 0 bases; J trimming: 0 bases; junction bases outside the gene matches: 7. The CDR3 region is CASSLGQGSISNTGELFF. For the CDR3, the DNA is TGTGCCAGCAGCTTGGGACAGGGGAGCATATCGAACACCGGGGAGCTGTTTTTT.